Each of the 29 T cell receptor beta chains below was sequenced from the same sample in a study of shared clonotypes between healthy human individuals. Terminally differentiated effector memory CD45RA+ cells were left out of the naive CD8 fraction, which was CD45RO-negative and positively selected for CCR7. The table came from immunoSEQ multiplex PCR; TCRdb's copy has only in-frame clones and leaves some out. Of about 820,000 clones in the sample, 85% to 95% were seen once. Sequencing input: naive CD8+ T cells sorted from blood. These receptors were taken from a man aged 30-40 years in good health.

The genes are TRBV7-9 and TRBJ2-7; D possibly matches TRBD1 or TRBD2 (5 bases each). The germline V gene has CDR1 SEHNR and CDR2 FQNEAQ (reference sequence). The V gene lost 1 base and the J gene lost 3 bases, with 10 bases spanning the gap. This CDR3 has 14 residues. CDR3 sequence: CASSLGDALYEQYF. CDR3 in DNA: TGTGCCAGCAGCTTAGGGGACGCCCTCTACGAGCAGTACTTC.

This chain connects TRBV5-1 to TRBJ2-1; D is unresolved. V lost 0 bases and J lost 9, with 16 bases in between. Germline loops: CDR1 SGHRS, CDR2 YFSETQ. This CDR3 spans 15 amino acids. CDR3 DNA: TGCGCCAGCAGCTTGGTCGCCGATCACCGCCGTGAGCAGTTCTTC. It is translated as CASSLVADHRREQFF.

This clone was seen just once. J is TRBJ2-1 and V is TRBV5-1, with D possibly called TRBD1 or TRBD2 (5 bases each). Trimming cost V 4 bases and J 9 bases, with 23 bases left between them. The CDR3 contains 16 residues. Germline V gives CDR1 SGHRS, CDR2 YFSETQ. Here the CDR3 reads CASSPTEILGGGEQFF. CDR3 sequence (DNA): TGCGCCAGCAGCCCCACAGAAATACTAGGTGGGGGTGAGCAGTTCTTC.

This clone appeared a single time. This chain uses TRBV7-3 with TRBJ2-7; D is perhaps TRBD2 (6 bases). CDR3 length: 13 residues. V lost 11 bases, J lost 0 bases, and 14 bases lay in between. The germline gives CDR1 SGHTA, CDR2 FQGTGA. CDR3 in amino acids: CAPLGGSSYEQYF. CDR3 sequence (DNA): TGTGCCCCCTTGGGGGGAAGCTCCTACGAGCAGTACTTC.

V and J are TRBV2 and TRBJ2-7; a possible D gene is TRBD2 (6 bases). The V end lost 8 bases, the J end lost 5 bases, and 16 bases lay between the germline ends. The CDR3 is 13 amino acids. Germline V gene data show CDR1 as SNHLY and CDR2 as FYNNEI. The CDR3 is CASVEGLFDEQYF. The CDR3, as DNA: TGTGCCAGCGTGGAGGGGCTTTTTGACGAGCAGTACTTC.

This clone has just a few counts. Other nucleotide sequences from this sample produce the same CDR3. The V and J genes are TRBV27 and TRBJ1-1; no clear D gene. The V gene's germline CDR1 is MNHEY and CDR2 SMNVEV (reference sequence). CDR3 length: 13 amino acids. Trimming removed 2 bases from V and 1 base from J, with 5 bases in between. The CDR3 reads CASSLGGNTEAFF. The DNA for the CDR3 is TGTGCCAGCAGTTTAGGAGGGAACACTGAAGCTTTCTTT.

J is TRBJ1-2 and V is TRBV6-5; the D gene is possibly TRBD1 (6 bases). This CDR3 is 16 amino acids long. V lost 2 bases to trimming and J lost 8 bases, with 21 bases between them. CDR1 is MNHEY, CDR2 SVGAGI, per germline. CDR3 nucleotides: TGTGCCAGCAGTTACGGTACCGGGGGCACCTCTAACGGCTACACCTTC. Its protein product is CASSYGTGGTSNGYTF.

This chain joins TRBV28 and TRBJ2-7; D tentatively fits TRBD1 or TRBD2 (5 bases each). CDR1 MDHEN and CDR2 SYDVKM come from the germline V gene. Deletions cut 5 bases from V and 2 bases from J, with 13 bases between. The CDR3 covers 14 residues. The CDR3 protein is CASSPWDHPYEQYF. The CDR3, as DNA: TGTGCCAGCAGTCCCTGGGACCATCCCTACGAGCAGTACTTC.

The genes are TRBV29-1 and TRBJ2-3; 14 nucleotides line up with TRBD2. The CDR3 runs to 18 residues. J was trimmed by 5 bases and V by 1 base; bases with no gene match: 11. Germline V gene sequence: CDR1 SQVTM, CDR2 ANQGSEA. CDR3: CSVEGEVGLAGVVDTQYF. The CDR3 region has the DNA TGCAGCGTTGAAGGGGAGGTGGGACTAGCGGGAGTAGTAGATACGCAGTATTTT.

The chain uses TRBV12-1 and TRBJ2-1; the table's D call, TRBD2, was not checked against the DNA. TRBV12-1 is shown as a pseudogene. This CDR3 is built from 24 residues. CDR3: CASSSNKYNHRSGLAGVAYNEQFF. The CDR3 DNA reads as TGTGCCAGCAGCTCCAACAAATACAACCACCGGTCGGGACTAGCGGGAGTCGCCTACAATGAGCAGTTCTTC.

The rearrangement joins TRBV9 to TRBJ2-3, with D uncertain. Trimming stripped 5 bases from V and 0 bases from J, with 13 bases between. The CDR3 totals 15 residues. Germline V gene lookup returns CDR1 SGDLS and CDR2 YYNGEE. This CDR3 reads CASSPWPTSTDTQYF. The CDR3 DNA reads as TGTGCCAGCAGTCCCTGGCCTACGAGCACAGATACGCAGTATTTT.

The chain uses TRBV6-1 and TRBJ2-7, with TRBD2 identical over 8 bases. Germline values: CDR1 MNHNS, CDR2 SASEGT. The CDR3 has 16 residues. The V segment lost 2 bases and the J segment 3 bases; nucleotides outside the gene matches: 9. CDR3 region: CASSESPGLGDYEQYF. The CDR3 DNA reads TGTGCCAGCAGTGAATCCCCGGGACTAGGTGACTACGAGCAGTACTTC.

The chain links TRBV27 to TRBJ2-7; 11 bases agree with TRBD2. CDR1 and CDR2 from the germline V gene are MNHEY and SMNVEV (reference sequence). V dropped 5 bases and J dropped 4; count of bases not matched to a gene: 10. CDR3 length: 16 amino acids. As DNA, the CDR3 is TGTGCCAGCAGTCTTGTTGGGGGACTAGCGGTTTACGAGCAGTACTTC. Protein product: CASSLVGGLAVYEQYF.

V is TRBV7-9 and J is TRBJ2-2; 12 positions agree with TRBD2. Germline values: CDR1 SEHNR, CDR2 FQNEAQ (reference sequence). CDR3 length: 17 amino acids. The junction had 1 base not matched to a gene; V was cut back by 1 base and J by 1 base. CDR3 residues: CASSLGLAGVNTGELFF. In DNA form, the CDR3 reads TGTGCCAGCAGCTTAGGACTAGCGGGAGTGAACACCGGGGAGCTGTTTTTT.

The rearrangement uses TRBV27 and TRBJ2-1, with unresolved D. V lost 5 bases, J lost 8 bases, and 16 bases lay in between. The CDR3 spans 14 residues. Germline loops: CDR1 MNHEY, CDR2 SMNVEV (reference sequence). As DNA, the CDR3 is TGTGCCAGCAGTCTAGGACGGAGAAAGGATGAGCAGTTCTTC. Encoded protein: CASSLGRRKDEQFF.

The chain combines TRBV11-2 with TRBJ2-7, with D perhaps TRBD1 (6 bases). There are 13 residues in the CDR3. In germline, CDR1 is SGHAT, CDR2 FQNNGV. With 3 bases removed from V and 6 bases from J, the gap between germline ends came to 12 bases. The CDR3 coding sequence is TGTGCCAGCAGCTTTCCGGACAGTCCCGAGCAGTACTTC. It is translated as CASSFPDSPEQYF.

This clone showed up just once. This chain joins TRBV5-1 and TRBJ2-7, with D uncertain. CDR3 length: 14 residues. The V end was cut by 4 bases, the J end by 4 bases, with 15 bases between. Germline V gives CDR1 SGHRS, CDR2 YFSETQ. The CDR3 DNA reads TGCGCCAGCAGCCATCCCTTACGTGCTTACGAGCAGTACTTC. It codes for CASSHPLRAYEQYF.

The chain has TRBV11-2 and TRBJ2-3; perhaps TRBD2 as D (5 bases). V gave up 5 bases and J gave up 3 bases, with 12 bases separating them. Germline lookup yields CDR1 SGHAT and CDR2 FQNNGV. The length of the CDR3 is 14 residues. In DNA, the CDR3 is TGTGCCAGCAGCAGCTGGGGAGTAACAGATACGCAGTATTTT. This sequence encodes CASSSWGVTDTQYF.

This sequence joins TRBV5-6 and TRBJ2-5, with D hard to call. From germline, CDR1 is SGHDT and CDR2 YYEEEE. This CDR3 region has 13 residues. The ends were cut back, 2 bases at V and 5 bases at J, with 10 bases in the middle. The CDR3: CASSLADWETQYF. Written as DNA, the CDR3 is TGTGCCAGCAGCTTAGCCGACTGGGAGACCCAGTACTTC.

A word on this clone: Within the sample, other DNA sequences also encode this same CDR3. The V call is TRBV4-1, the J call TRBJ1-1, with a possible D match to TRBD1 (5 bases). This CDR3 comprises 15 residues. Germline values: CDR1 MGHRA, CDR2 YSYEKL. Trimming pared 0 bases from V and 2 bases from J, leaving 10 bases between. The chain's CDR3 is CASSQDPGLNTEAFF. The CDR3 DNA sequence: TGCGCCAGCAGCCAAGACCCGGGACTTAACACTGAAGCTTTCTTT.

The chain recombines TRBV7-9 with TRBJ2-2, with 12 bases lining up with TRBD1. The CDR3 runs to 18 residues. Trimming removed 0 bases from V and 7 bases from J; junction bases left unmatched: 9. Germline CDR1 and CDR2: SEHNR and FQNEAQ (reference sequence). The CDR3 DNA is TGTGCCAGCAGCTTAGCGACCGGGACAGGGGGCAGGTACGGGGAGCTGTTTTTT. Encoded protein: CASSLATGTGGRYGELFF.

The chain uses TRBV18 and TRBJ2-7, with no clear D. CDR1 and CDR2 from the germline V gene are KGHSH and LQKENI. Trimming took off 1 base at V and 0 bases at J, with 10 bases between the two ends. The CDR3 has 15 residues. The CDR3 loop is CASSPRDRPSYEQYF. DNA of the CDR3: TGTGCCAGCTCACCACGCGATAGGCCCTCCTACGAGCAGTACTTC.

For the CDR3, the DNA is TGTGCCTGGTCTGGGGGCGGCGGTTCTCTCGAGCAGTACTTC. As protein: CAWSGGGGSLEQYF. V gene TRBV30 combines with J gene TRBJ2-7; the D gene is possibly TRBD1 (6 bases). This CDR3 contains 14 residues. Trimming left V 5 bases short and J 6 bases short, with 20 bases between. Germline CDR1 reads GTSNPN; CDR2 reads SVGIG (reference sequence).

The CDR3 sequence: CASSPPGRFSNEQFF. In DNA form, the CDR3 reads TGTGCCAGCTCACCACCTGGGAGGTTTTCCAATGAGCAGTTCTTC. This chain connects TRBV18 to TRBJ2-1, with D maybe TRBD2 (6 bases). Germline V lookup: CDR1 KGHSH, CDR2 LQKENI. The V end was cut by 0 bases, the J end by 6 bases, with 12 bases between. This CDR3 has 15 residues.

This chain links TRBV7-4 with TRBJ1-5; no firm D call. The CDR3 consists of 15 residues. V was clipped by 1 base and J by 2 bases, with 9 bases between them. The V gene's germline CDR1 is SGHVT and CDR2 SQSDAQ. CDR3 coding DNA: TGTGCCAGCAGCTTAGAACGGGAGTGCAATCAGCCCCAGCATTTT. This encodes CASSLERECNQPQHF. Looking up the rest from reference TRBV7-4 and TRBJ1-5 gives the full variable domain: GAGVSQSPRYKVAKRGRDVALRCDSISGHVTLYWYRQTLGQGSEVLTYSQSDAQRDKSGRPSGRFSAERPERSVSTLKIQRTEQGDSAVYLCASSLERECNQPQHFGDGTRLSIL.

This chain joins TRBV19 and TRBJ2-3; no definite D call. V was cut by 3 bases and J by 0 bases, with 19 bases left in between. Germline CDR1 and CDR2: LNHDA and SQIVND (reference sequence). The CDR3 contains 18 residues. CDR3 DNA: TGTGCCAGTAGTATCCCTAGACCGACTTTGACTAGCACAGATACGCAGTATTTT. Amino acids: CASSIPRPTLTSTDTQYF.

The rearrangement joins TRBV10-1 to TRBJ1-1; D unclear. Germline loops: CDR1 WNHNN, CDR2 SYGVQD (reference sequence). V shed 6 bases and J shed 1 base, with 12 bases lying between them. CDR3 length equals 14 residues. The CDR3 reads CASRALAKNTEAFF. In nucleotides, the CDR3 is TGCGCCAGCAGGGCCTTAGCAAAGAACACTGAAGCTTTCTTT.

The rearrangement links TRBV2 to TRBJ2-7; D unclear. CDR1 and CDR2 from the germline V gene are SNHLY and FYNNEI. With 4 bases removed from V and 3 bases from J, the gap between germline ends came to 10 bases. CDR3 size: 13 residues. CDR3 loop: CASSGIDGYEQYF. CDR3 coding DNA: TGTGCCAGCAGTGGGATCGACGGCTACGAGCAGTACTTC.

The CDR3 DNA reads as TGTGCCAGCAGCTTAAGCGGCCCCGGCTATGGCTACACCTTC. It is translated as CASSLSGPGYGYTF. The V gene is TRBV7-9, the J gene TRBJ1-2; no definite D call. The CDR3 is made up of 14 amino acids. Trimming took off 2 bases at V and 4 bases at J, with 11 bases between the two ends. Germline assignment: CDR1 SEHNR and CDR2 FQNEAQ (reference sequence). Together with reference TRBV7-9 and TRBJ1-2, the CDR3 gives the full variable domain: DTGVSQNPRHKITKRGQNVTFRCDPISEHNRLYWYRQTLGQGPEFLTYFQNEAQLEKSRLLSDRFSAERPKGSFSTLEIQRTEQGDSAMYLCASSLSGPGYGYTFGSGTRLTVV.